Below, one TCR beta chain is given with its context. The antigen is unknown. Via 5' RACE with UMI labels, TRB cDNA libraries were prepared. TCRdb reprocessed the 5' RACE reads, with one entry per CDR3 protein and no DNA. This table holds roughly 40,000 distinct CDR3 sequences. This specimen belongs to a study of CXCR3-negative and CXCR3-positive naive CD8 T cells. The overall study: The study obtained around 150 million TRB reads, about 1.5 +/- 0.3 million per library.

Overall study findings and caveats: CXCR3-negative and CXCR3-positive naive cells shared comparable TRBV-TRBJ usage, but memory cells did not. Memory CD8+ T cell repertoires were far less diverse than both naive subsets.

The germline gives CDR1 MNHEY, CDR2 SVGAGI. The CDR3 extends over 14 amino acids. This TCR was sampled from a human donor in good health. Some clones in this sample may be carry-over from other donors' samples. This chain connects TRBV6-5 to TRBJ2-2; the D call from TCRdb, TRBD2, cannot be confirmed without DNA. Input material: memory CD8+ T cells from blood. This CDR3 is CASSYGEYTGELFF.